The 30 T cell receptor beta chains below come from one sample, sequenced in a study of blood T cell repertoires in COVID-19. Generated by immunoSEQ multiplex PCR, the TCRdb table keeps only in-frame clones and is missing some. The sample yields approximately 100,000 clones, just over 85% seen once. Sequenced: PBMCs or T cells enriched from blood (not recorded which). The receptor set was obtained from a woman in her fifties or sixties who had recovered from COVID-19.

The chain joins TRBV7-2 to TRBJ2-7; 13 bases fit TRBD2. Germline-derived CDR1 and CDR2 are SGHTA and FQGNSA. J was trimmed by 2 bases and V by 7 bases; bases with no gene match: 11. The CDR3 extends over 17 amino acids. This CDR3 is CASTFPGLAGTTYEQYF. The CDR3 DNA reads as TGTGCCAGCACCTTTCCGGGACTAGCGGGGACGACCTACGAGCAGTACTTC.

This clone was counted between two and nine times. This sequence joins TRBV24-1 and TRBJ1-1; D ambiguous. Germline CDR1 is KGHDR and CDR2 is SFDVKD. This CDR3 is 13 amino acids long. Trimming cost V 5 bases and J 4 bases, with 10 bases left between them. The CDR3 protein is CATSGTPGTEAFF. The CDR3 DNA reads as TGTGCCACCAGTGGCACTCCGGGCACTGAAGCTTTCTTT.

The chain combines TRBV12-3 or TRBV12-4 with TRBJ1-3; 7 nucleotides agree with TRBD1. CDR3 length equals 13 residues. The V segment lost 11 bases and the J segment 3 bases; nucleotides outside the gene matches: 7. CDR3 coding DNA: TGTGCCGGCTATGGGGACAGTGGAAACACCATATATTTT. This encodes CAGYGDSGNTIYF.

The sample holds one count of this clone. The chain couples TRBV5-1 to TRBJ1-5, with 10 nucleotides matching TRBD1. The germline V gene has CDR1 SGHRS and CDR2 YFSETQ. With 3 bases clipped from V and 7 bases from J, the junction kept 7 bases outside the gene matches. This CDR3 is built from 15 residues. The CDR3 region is CASSSGTGVGQPQHF. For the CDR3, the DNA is TGCGCCAGCAGCTCGGGGACAGGGGTAGGCCAGCCCCAGCATTTT.

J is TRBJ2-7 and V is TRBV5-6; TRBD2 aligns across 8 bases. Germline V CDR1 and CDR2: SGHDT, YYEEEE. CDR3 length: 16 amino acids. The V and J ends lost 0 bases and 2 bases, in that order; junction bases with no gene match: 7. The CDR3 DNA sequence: TGTGCCAGCAGCTTGGCCCCAGCGGGGGCCCCCTACGAGCAGTACTTC. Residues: CASSLAPAGAPYEQYF.

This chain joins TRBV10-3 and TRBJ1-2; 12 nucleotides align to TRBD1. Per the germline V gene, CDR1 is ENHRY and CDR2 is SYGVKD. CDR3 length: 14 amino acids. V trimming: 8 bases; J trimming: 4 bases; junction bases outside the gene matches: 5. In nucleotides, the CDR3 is TGTGCCATCGGGACAGGGGGCGACACCTATGGCTACACCTTC. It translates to CAIGTGGDTYGYTF.

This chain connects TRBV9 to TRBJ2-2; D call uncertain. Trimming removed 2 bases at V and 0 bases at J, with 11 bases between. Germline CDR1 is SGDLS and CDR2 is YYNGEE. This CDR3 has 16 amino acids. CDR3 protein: CASSVSPTTNTGELFF. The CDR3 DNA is TGTGCCAGCAGCGTTTCCCCCACTACGAACACCGGGGAGCTGTTTTTT.

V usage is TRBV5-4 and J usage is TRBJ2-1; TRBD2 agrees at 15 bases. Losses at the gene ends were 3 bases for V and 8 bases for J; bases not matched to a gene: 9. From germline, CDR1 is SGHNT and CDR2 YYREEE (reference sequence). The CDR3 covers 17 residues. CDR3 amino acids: CASSSAGTSGGMDEQFF. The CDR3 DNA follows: TGTGCCAGCAGCTCGGCCGGGACTAGCGGGGGGATGGATGAGCAGTTCTTC. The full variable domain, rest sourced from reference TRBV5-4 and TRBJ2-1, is ETGVTQSPTHLIKTRGQQVTLRCSSQSGHNTVSWYQQALGQGPQFIFQYYREEENGRGNFPPRFSGLQFPNYSSELNVNALELDDSALYLCASSSAGTSGGMDEQFFGPGTRLTVL.

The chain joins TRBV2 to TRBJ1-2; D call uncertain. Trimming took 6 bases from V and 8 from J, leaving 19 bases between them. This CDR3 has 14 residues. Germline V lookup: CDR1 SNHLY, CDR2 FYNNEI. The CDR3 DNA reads TGTGCCAGCAGGACTCCCGGCTACCTTTGGGGCTACACCTTC. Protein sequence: CASRTPGYLWGYTF.

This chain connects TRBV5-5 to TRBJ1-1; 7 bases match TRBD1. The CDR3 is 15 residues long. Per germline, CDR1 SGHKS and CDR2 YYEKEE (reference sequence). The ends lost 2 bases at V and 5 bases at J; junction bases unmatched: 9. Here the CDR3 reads CASSLVVGGGTEAFF. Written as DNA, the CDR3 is TGTGCCAGCAGCTTAGTAGTAGGGGGCGGAACTGAAGCTTTCTTT.

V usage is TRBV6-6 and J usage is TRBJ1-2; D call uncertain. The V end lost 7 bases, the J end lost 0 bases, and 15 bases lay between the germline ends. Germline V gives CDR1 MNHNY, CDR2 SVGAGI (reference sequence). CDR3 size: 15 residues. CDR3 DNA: TGTGCCAGCACCTTAGCGGACGGCCCTAACTATGGCTACACCTTC. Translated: CASTLADGPNYGYTF.

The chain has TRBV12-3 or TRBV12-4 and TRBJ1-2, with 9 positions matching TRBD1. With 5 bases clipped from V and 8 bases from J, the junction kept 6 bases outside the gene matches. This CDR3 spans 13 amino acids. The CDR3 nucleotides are TGTGCCAGCAGTCCGGACAGGGGAATGGGCTACACCTTC. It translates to CASSPDRGMGYTF.

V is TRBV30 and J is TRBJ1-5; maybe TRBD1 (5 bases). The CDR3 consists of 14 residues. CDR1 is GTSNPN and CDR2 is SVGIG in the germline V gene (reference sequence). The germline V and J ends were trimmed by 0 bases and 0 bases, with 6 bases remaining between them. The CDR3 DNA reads TGTGCCTGGAGTGTGGACAATAGCAATCAGCCCCAGCATTTT. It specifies CAWSVDNSNQPQHF.

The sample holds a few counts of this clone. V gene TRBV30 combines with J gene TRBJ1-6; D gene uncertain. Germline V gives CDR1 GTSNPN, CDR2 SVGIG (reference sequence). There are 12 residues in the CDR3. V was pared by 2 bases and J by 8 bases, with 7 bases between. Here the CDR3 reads CAWSRQDSPLHF. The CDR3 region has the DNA TGTGCCTGGAGTCGGCAGGATTCACCCCTCCACTTT.

CDR3 in amino acids: CATSVQQTNQPQHF. CDR3 coding DNA: TGTGCCACCAGTGTTCAACAGACCAATCAGCCCCAGCATTTT. The J gene is TRBJ1-5, the V gene TRBV24-1, with unresolved D. V was pared by 5 bases and J by 3 bases, with 10 bases between. Germline CDR1 is KGHDR and CDR2 is SFDVKD. The CDR3 length is 14 residues.

The DNA of the CDR3 is TGTGCCAGCAGCTTACAGGGTACCTACAATGAGCAGTTCTTC. Protein sequence: CASSLQGTYNEQFF. V is TRBV7-6 and J is TRBJ2-1; weak D call: TRBD1 (5 bases). V was pared by 2 bases and J by 2 bases, with 7 bases between. The germline V gene encodes CDR1 SGHVS and CDR2 FNYEAQ. The CDR3 totals 14 residues.

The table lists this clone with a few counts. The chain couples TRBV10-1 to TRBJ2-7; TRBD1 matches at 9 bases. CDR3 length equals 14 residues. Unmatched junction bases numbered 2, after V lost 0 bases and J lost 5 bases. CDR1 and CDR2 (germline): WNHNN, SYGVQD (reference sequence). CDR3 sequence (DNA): TGCGCCAGCAGTGAGTCAACAGGGGGCGACGAGCAGTACTTC. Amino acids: CASSESTGGDEQYF.

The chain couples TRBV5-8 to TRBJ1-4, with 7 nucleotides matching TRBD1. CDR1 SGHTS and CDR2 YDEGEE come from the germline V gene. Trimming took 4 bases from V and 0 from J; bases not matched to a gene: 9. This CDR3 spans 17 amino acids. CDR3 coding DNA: TGTGCCAGCAGCCCGGGACAGCCTAAGACAACTAATGAAAAACTGTTTTTT. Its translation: CASSPGQPKTTNEKLFF.

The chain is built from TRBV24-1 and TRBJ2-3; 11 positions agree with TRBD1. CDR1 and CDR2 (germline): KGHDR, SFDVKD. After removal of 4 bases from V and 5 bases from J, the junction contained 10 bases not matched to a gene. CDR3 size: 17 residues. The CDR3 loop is CATSDPGQGAYLDTQYF. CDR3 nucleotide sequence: TGTGCCACCAGTGACCCCGGACAGGGGGCTTATTTAGATACGCAGTATTTT.

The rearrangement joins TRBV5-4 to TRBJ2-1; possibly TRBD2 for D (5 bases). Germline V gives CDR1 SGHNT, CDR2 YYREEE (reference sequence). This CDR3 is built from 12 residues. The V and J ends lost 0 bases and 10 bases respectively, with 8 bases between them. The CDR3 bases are TGTGCCAGCAGCTTGGCTCTAGCAGAGCAGTTCTTC. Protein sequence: CASSLALAEQFF.

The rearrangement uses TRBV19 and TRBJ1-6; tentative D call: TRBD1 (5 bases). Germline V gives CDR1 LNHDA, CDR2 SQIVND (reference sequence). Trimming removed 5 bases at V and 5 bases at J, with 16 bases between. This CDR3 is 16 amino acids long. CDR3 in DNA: TGTGCCAGTAGTCCATCTGGGGGGGTTGATAATTCACCCCTCCACTTT. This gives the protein CASSPSGGVDNSPLHF. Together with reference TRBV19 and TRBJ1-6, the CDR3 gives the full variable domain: DGGITQSPKYLFRKEGQNVTLSCEQNLNHDAMYWYRQDPGQGLRLIYYSQIVNDFQKGDIAEGYSVSREKKESFPLTVTSAQKNPTAFYLCASSPSGGVDNSPLHFGNGTRLTVT.

The CDR3 DNA reads TGTGCCAGCAACGTTCCGGGACTAGCACCACCCGGGGAGCTGTTTTTT. The encoded protein is CASNVPGLAPPGELFF. The J gene is TRBJ2-2, the V gene TRBV2, with 9 bases aligning to TRBD2. J gave up 6 bases and V 7 bases, and 12 bases lay outside the gene matches. The germline gives CDR1 SNHLY, CDR2 FYNNEI. This CDR3 region has 16 residues.

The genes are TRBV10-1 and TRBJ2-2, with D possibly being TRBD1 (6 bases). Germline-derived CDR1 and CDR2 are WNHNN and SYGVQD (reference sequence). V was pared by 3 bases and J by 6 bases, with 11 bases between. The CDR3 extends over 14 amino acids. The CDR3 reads CASSDTGSAGELFF. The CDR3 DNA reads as TGCGCCAGCAGTGACACAGGGTCAGCCGGGGAGCTGTTTTTT.

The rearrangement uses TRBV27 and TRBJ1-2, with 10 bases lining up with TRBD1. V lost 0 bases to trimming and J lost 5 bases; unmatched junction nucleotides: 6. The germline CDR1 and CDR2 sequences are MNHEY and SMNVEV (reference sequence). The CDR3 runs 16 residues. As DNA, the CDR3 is TGTGCCAGCAGTTTATCGGAGACAGGGGGCGCGTATGGCTACACCTTC. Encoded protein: CASSLSETGGAYGYTF.

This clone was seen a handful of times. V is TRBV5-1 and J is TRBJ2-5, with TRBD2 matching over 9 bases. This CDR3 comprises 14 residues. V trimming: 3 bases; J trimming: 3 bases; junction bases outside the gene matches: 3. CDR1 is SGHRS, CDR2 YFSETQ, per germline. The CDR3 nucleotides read TGCGCCAGCAGCTCCCCTAGCGGGAAAGAGACCCAGTACTTC. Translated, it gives CASSSPSGKETQYF.

CDR3 sequence reads: CASSSREGETQYF. The CDR3 DNA sequence: TGTGCCAGCAGTTCGAGGGAAGGAGAGACCCAGTACTTC. V is TRBV12-3 or TRBV12-4 and J is TRBJ2-5; D may be TRBD2 (5 bases). The CDR3 spans 13 residues. V lost 4 bases, J lost 4 bases, and 10 bases lay in between.

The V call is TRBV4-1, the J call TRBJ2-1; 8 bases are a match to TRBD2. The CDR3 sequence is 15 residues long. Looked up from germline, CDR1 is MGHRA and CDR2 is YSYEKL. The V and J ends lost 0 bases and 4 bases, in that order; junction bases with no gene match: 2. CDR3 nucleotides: TGCGCCAGCAGCCAAGAGACTAGCGTTTACAATGAGCAGTTCTTC. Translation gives CASSQETSVYNEQFF.

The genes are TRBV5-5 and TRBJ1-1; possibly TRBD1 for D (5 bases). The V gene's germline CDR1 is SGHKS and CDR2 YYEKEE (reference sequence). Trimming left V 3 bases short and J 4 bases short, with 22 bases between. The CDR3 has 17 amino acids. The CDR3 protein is CASSYLGWGERSTEAFF. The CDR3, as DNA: TGTGCCAGCAGCTACCTTGGTTGGGGGGAAAGGAGCACTGAAGCTTTCTTT.

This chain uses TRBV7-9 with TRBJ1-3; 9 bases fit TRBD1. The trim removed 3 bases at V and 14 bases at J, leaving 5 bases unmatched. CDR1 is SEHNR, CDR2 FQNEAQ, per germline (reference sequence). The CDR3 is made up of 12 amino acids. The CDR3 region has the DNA TGTGCCAGCAGCTTGGGGACAGGGCGCCTATATTTT. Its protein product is CASSLGTGRLYF.

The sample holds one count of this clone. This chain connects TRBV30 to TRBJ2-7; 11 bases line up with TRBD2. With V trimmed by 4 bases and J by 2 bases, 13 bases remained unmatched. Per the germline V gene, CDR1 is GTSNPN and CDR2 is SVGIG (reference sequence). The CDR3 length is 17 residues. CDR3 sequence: CAWIPLLTSGATYEQYF. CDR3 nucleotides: TGTGCCTGGATACCCCTTTTGACTAGCGGGGCTACCTACGAGCAGTACTTC. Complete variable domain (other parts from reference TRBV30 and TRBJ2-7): SQTIHQWPATLVQPVGSPLSLECTVEGTSNPNLYWYRQAAGRGLQLLFYSVGIGQISSEVPQNLSASRPQDRQFILSSKKLLLSDSGFYLCAWIPLLTSGATYEQYFGPGTRLTVT.